Listed below are T cell receptor beta chains from one sample, sequenced in a study of T cells in Graves' hyperthyroidism and ophthalmopathy. TCRdb reprocessed the multiplex PCR reads with MiXCR, giving one entry per CDR3 protein. The table has hundreds of thousands of distinct CDR3 sequences, 46% seen once; the top ten hold 8.2%. The sample taken for sequencing was peripheral blood or thyroid tissue (not recorded which). These receptors were obtained from a woman between 18 and 29 years old with Graves' hyperthyroidism. Both conserved end residues are part of each CDR3. The D gene is left open where the match is weak. Rows may omit the clone size; those that give it use once, few, many or a size class.

d_gene: -
abundance: -
v_gene: TRBV6-4
j_gene: TRBJ2-7
CDR3nt: TGTGCCAGCAGTCCCCGGGACGGGATCTACGAGCAGTACTTC
CDR3aa: CASSPRDGIYEQYF

d_gene: -
abundance: many
v_gene: TRBV7-8
j_gene: TRBJ2-5
CDR3nt: TGTGCCAGCAGTTTAGGTGGGGGGCAAGAGACCCAGTACTTC
CDR3aa: CASSLGGGQETQYF

d_gene: TRBD1
abundance: -
v_gene: TRBV11-2
j_gene: TRBJ2-2
CDR3nt: TGTGCCAGCAGACACGGTACAGGGACAGCGGTCGGGGAGCTGTTTTTT
CDR3aa: CASRHGTGTAVGELFF

d_gene: -
abundance: -
v_gene: TRBV24-1
j_gene: TRBJ2-7
CDR3nt: TGTGCCACCAGTGACGTCGGAGAACCCTACGAGCAGTACTTC
CDR3aa: CATSDVGEPYEQYF

d_gene: TRBD1
abundance: many
v_gene: TRBV5-6
j_gene: TRBJ1-6
CDR3nt: TGTGCCAGCAGCTATGGGACAGGGGGTTCACCCCTCCACTTT
CDR3aa: CASSYGTGGSPLHF

d_gene: -
abundance: many
v_gene: TRBV2
j_gene: TRBJ2-7
CDR3nt: TGTGCCAGCAGTGGAAACGAGCAGTACTTC
CDR3aa: CASSGNEQYF

d_gene: -
abundance: -
v_gene: TRBV19
j_gene: TRBJ1-5
CDR3nt: TGTGCCAGTAGTAGGACTAACCCGAGCAATCAGCCCCAGCATTTT
CDR3aa: CASSRTNPSNQPQHF

d_gene: TRBD2
abundance: few
v_gene: TRBV7-2
j_gene: TRBJ2-5
CDR3nt: TGTGCCAGCAGTTCCATAGGACTAGCGGGAGAAGAGACCCAGTACTTC
CDR3aa: CASSSIGLAGEETQYF

d_gene: -
abundance: -
v_gene: TRBV24-1
j_gene: TRBJ1-2
CDR3nt: TGTGCCAGCGTTGAGGATGCGGGGGCAGGTGGCTACACCTTC
CDR3aa: CASVEDAGAGGYTF

d_gene: -
abundance: -
v_gene: TRBV12-5
j_gene: TRBJ2-7
CDR3nt: TGTGCTAGTGTTAGGGGTCGCTACGAGCAGTACTTC
CDR3aa: CASVRGRYEQYF

d_gene: -
abundance: many
v_gene: TRBV2
j_gene: TRBJ1-2
CDR3nt: TGTGCCAGCAGTCGATTCAAGGGGGGAATCTATGGCTACACCTTC
CDR3aa: CASSRFKGGIYGYTF

d_gene: TRBD2
abundance: -
v_gene: TRBV7-2
j_gene: TRBJ2-7
CDR3nt: TGTGCCAGCAGCTTAGCGGCTAGCGGGGCGCTCCCTGGGGAGCAGTACTTC
CDR3aa: CASSLAASGALPGEQYF

d_gene: -
abundance: -
v_gene: TRBV2
j_gene: TRBJ1-1
CDR3nt: TGTGCCAGCAGTGTGGGACACCTGAACACTGAAGCTTTCTTT
CDR3aa: CASSVGHLNTEAFF

d_gene: TRBD1
abundance: -
v_gene: TRBV7-8
j_gene: TRBJ1-2
CDR3nt: TGTGCCAGCACCCCCCCGGGACAGGGGGCTTTTGGCTACACCTTC
CDR3aa: CASTPPGQGAFGYTF

d_gene: -
abundance: many
v_gene: TRBV29-1
j_gene: TRBJ1-1
CDR3nt: TGCAGCGTTGTCCTCCCACTAATGAACACTGAAGCTTTCTTT
CDR3aa: CSVVLPLMNTEAFF

d_gene: TRBD1
abundance: few
v_gene: TRBV7-2
j_gene: TRBJ1-2
CDR3nt: TGTGCCAGCAGCTTGGCTGGACAGGGGTCTGGCTACACCTTC
CDR3aa: CASSLAGQGSGYTF

d_gene: -
abundance: -
v_gene: TRBV25-1
j_gene: TRBJ1-2
CDR3nt: TGTGCCACCTCGGGGGCGCTGGGCTACACCTTC
CDR3aa: CATSGALGYTF

d_gene: -
abundance: few
v_gene: TRBV2
j_gene: TRBJ2-7
CDR3nt: TGTGCCAGCACCGACTACGTCGCCTACGAGCAGTACTTC
CDR3aa: CASTDYVAYEQYF

d_gene: -
abundance: -
v_gene: TRBV20-1
j_gene: TRBJ2-4
CDR3nt: TGCAGTGCCCCGAGGCAGGACAAAAACATTCAGTACTTC
CDR3aa: CSAPRQDKNIQYF

d_gene: TRBD1
abundance: many
v_gene: TRBV7-8
j_gene: TRBJ2-7
CDR3nt: TGTGCCAGCAGCTTGGACAGGGCCTACGAGCAGTACTTC
CDR3aa: CASSLDRAYEQYF

d_gene: -
abundance: few
v_gene: TRBV6-5
j_gene: TRBJ1-6
CDR3nt: TGTGCTAGGGCGATTCCGGGACCTGCTGGTTCACCCCTCCACTTT
CDR3aa: CARAIPGPAGSPLHF

d_gene: TRBD2
abundance: -
v_gene: TRBV24-1
j_gene: TRBJ2-3
CDR3nt: TGTGCCACAGCCCAGGAAGCGGGAGGCCCAGATACGCAGTATTTT
CDR3aa: CATAQEAGGPDTQYF

d_gene: -
abundance: -
v_gene: TRBV5-1
j_gene: TRBJ2-7
CDR3nt: TGCGCCAGCAGCACCCGTCGGGCAGGGCACTACGAGCAGTACTTC
CDR3aa: CASSTRRAGHYEQYF

d_gene: -
abundance: few
v_gene: TRBV29-1
j_gene: TRBJ1-3
CDR3nt: TGCAGCGTTGATGAAGTCTCTGGAAACACCATATATTTT
CDR3aa: CSVDEVSGNTIYF

d_gene: -
abundance: once
v_gene: TRBV15
j_gene: TRBJ2-3
CDR3nt: TGTGCCACCGGCACCGAGCGGAGACGCACAGATACGCAGTATTTT
CDR3aa: CATGTERRRTDTQYF

d_gene: -
abundance: -
v_gene: TRBV29-1
j_gene: TRBJ2-5
CDR3nt: TGCAGCGGGACCCGTAGGGAGACCCAGTACTTC
CDR3aa: CSGTRRETQYF

d_gene: -
abundance: -
v_gene: TRBV7-2
j_gene: TRBJ1-1
CDR3nt: TGTGCCAGCAGTTTGACTGTTGGGACTCCCACTGAAGCTTTCTTT
CDR3aa: CASSLTVGTPTEAFF

d_gene: -
abundance: many
v_gene: TRBV24-1
j_gene: TRBJ2-5
CDR3nt: TGTGCCACCAGTGATTCCGGGGCGGCCCAAGAGACCCAGTACTTC
CDR3aa: CATSDSGAAQETQYF

d_gene: TRBD1
abundance: many
v_gene: TRBV25-1
j_gene: TRBJ1-6
CDR3nt: TGTGCCAGCTGGACAGGGGGCTATAATTCACCCCTCCACTTT
CDR3aa: CASWTGGYNSPLHF

d_gene: -
abundance: -
v_gene: TRBV5-1
j_gene: TRBJ2-2
CDR3nt: TGCGCCAGCAGCTTGTTCGAGACAACGAACACCGGGGAGCTGTTTTTT
CDR3aa: CASSLFETTNTGELFF

d_gene: TRBD1
abundance: -
v_gene: TRBV6-5
j_gene: TRBJ2-7
CDR3nt: TGTGCCAGCAGCCCCGGGACAGGGAGGTTCGAGCAGTACTTC
CDR3aa: CASSPGTGRFEQYF

d_gene: -
abundance: -
v_gene: TRBV2
j_gene: TRBJ2-5
CDR3nt: TGTGCCAGCGGCAAACAAGAGACCCAGTACTTC
CDR3aa: CASGKQETQYF

d_gene: TRBD1
abundance: once
v_gene: TRBV29-1
j_gene: TRBJ2-7
CDR3nt: TGCAGCGTTGGTACAGGGGATGGGTACGAGCAGTACTTC
CDR3aa: CSVGTGDGYEQYF

d_gene: TRBD1
abundance: -
v_gene: TRBV15
j_gene: TRBJ2-7
CDR3nt: TGTGCCACCAGCAGAGTCCCAAGACAGGGATTCGGCTACGAGCAGTACTTC
CDR3aa: CATSRVPRQGFGYEQYF

d_gene: TRBD2
abundance: -
v_gene: TRBV29-1
j_gene: TRBJ2-1
CDR3nt: TGCAGCGCCCCTGCGCCAGGGAGGGATGAGCAGTTCTTC
CDR3aa: CSAPAPGRDEQFF

d_gene: -
abundance: -
v_gene: TRBV14
j_gene: TRBJ1-1
CDR3nt: TGTGCCAGCAGCCAAGTCGCCCAGGGTGAAGCTTTCTTT
CDR3aa: CASSQVAQGEAFF

d_gene: -
abundance: many
v_gene: TRBV10-3
j_gene: TRBJ1-1
CDR3nt: TGTGCCACCTCGACAAGAGTGAACACTGAAGCTTTCTTT
CDR3aa: CATSTRVNTEAFF

d_gene: TRBD1
abundance: -
v_gene: TRBV24-1
j_gene: TRBJ2-2
CDR3nt: TGTGCCACCAGTGATTGGACAGGGTCGAACACCGGGGAGCTGTTTTTT
CDR3aa: CATSDWTGSNTGELFF

d_gene: TRBD1
abundance: -
v_gene: TRBV15
j_gene: TRBJ2-7
CDR3nt: TGTGCCGCCAGATCCCGGGACAGGTCCTACGAGCAGTACTTC
CDR3aa: CAARSRDRSYEQYF

d_gene: TRBD2
abundance: -
v_gene: TRBV25-1
j_gene: TRBJ2-5
CDR3nt: TGTGCCAGCAGACCCAATAGACGGGAGGGCCGGGTAGAGACCCAGTACTTC
CDR3aa: CASRPNRREGRVETQYF

d_gene: -
abundance: once
v_gene: TRBV7-6
j_gene: TRBJ2-7
CDR3nt: TGTGCCAGCAGCTTAGATCATGACAAAACCTACGAGCAGTACTTC
CDR3aa: CASSLDHDKTYEQYF

d_gene: -
abundance: -
v_gene: TRBV25-1
j_gene: TRBJ1-2
CDR3nt: TGTGCCAGCAGTTTTGGGGGAGCGAACTATGGCTACACCTTC
CDR3aa: CASSFGGANYGYTF

d_gene: TRBD2
abundance: -
v_gene: TRBV7-9
j_gene: TRBJ2-2
CDR3nt: TGTGCCAGCAGCTTGCGGCTAGCGGACGGGGAGCTGTTTTTT
CDR3aa: CASSLRLADGELFF

d_gene: -
abundance: few
v_gene: TRBV19
j_gene: TRBJ2-7
CDR3nt: TGTGCCAGTAGTATTCTCCAGGGGAACTACGAGCAGTACTTC
CDR3aa: CASSILQGNYEQYF

d_gene: TRBD2
abundance: once
v_gene: TRBV20-1
j_gene: TRBJ2-7
CDR3nt: TGCAGTGCTAGCCCCCGGGCGGGAGATAAGTACGAGCAGTACTTC
CDR3aa: CSASPRAGDKYEQYF

d_gene: TRBD2
abundance: -
v_gene: TRBV24-1
j_gene: TRBJ2-2
CDR3nt: TGTGCCACCAGTGAAACTAGCGGGAGACTCACCGGGGAGCTGTTTTTT
CDR3aa: CATSETSGRLTGELFF

d_gene: TRBD2
abundance: -
v_gene: TRBV11-2
j_gene: TRBJ2-7
CDR3nt: TGTGCCAGCAGCAACGGACTAGTCATCGAGCAGTACTTC
CDR3aa: CASSNGLVIEQYF

d_gene: -
abundance: few
v_gene: TRBV14
j_gene: TRBJ2-6
CDR3nt: TGTGCCAGCAGACCAGATTTAGGCGGCTACTCTGGGGCCAACGTCCTGACTTTC
CDR3aa: CASRPDLGGYSGANVLTF

d_gene: TRBD1
abundance: -
v_gene: TRBV10-3
j_gene: TRBJ2-7
CDR3nt: TGTGCCATCAGTGAAGTTCAGGGGGACGAGCAGTACTTC
CDR3aa: CAISEVQGDEQYF

d_gene: -
abundance: many
v_gene: TRBV15
j_gene: TRBJ1-1
CDR3nt: TGTGCCACCAGCAGCAAAATGGGGAACACTGAAGCTTTCTTT
CDR3aa: CATSSKMGNTEAFF

d_gene: -
abundance: -
v_gene: TRBV7-2
j_gene: TRBJ1-6
CDR3nt: TGTGCCAGCAGCTTAGGGCGGATGGGGCATTCACCCCTCCACTTT
CDR3aa: CASSLGRMGHSPLHF

d_gene: -
abundance: -
v_gene: TRBV5-1
j_gene: TRBJ1-1
CDR3nt: TGCGCCAGCAGCTTGGAAGGGCCTAGGGAGACTGAAGCTTTCTTT
CDR3aa: CASSLEGPRETEAFF

d_gene: -
abundance: -
v_gene: TRBV7-2
j_gene: TRBJ1-1
CDR3nt: TGTGCCAGCACCTTGGGAGCGCCAAGCACTGAAGCTTTCTTT
CDR3aa: CASTLGAPSTEAFF

d_gene: -
abundance: -
v_gene: TRBV25-1
j_gene: TRBJ1-6
CDR3nt: -
CDR3aa: CACSASPGIAKGSPLHF

d_gene: -
abundance: -
v_gene: TRBV2
j_gene: TRBJ1-1
CDR3nt: TGTGCCAGCAGTGGGAGGGAACCAGGGGCAGGGGACACTGAAGCTTTCTTT
CDR3aa: CASSGREPGAGDTEAFF